A single TCR beta chain is shown here with its context. The target antigen is unknown. This record belongs to a study of PD-L1 blockade in urothelial cancer. The CDR3 spans 15 residues. V trimming: 7 bases; J trimming: 2 bases; junction bases outside the gene matches: 10. CDR1 and CDR2 from the germline V gene are MNHNY and SVGAGI (reference sequence). Method: immunoSEQ multiplex PCR; TCRdb's copy keeps in-frame clones and lacks some. In the table there are about 110,000 clones, around 85% of which are singletons. General observations from the study: More expansion of tumor-associated blood clones, seen at 3 weeks, marked durable-benefit patients. Having blood TCR clonality under the median before treatment predicted better survival.

It was locally advanced or metastatic urothelial carcinoma that patients had. The receptor comes from a man in his fifties or sixties with urothelial cancer. The chain has TRBV6-6 and TRBJ2-5; 7 bases map to TRBD2. Sequences were derived from PBMCs, sampled around atezolizumab (anti-PD-L1) treatment. DNA for the CDR3: TGTGCCAGCATATACCGGGGAGGGCGGCAAGAGACCCAGTACTTC. This encodes CASIYRGGRQETQYF.